This T cell receptor beta chain was recovered during a study of blood T cell repertoires in COVID-19 (dated by TCRdb to about 2020). As for the study more broadly: For ImmuneRACE Cohort 3, a participant was defined as recovered based on two consecutive negative NP/OP PCR tests, clearance by a healthcare professional, or resolution of symptoms. The prospective study material was composed of cDNA or gDNA derived from T cells, B-cell-depleted T cells, or PBMCs. Where HLA class I and class II types were available, the types were taken from metadata supplied by the sample provider, not from assay-based typing. The samples were drawn from the first 160 participants of the ongoing ImmuneRACE study and from some 1,300 subjects provided by 6 global collaborators. The dataset comprised deeply sampled blood TCRbeta repertoires from subjects exposed to, actively infected with, or recovered from COVID-19. The repertoires were released in a freely available public database intended as a resource for research on the immune response to SARS-CoV-2. Nearly every sample came with metadata listing a de-identified subject ID, COVID-19 status, age in years and sex. Samples from collaborators originated in the United States, Italy and Spain and spanned both the acute and convalescent phases of COVID-19.

TCRbeta CDR3 regions were amplified from genomic DNA by means of the immunoSEQ Assay, a bias-controlled multiplex PCR. Regarding the original processing steps: Nucleated cell counts per sample were estimated from amplification of reference gene primers within the assay. Sequence reads were collapsed and filtered to measure the absolute abundance of every unique TCRbeta CDR3 rearrangement. For each sample, productive Simpson clonality was calculated by taking the square root of Simpson's diversity index across productive rearrangements. Drawn from immuneACCESS, this table holds only the in-frame rearrangements with V and J called that TCRdb kept. Clones are partly lost; checked studies trace under half to an unresolved V gene and leave the rest unexplained. D and trimming were read from the DNA, whereas the V and J calls and clone size are those reported in that table. Counted in this sample were under 200,000 clones; roughly 78% of them appeared once. The top ten constitute 15% to 20% of the sample.

From the cysteine through the phenylalanine, the CDR3 covers 15 amino acids. CDR3 DNA only is kept here, 45 bases in frame from base 1. V was cut back by 3 bases and J by 1 base, leaving a gap of 13 bases between them. Taken from the germline V gene, the CDR1 and CDR2 loops are ENHRY and SYGVKD. Study-wide conclusions, independent of this receptor: The quantity of clinical and demographic metadata differed by source and by participant and was supplied without curation.

In the prospective study, participants were about 18 to 95 years old, resided in about two dozen geographic areas of the United States, and were enrolled through a virtual design. In the prospective study, cohorts were assigned on the basis of participant-reported clinical history obtained from a screening survey and a study questionnaire. In the prospective study, whole blood, serum and a nasopharyngeal or oropharyngeal swab were collected from each participant by mobile phlebotomists. Participants in the prospective study had the option to provide additional blood draws and questionnaires over an approximately 2-month period. Before DNA extraction, prospective study blood samples were shipped either frozen or at room temperature. With regard to this clone: Its specific antigen is unknown. Base qualities are missing; no much larger clone stands one base away.

Input material: PBMCs or T cells enriched from blood (not recorded which). The receptor was derived from a woman in her 70s in a cohort exposed to, infected with or recovered from COVID-19 (not recorded which). The chain employs TRBV10-3 and TRBJ2-7, with a tentative D gene TRBD1 over 5 matching bases. The CDR3 has the sequence CAISEAGPESYEQYF. The DNA sequence reads TGTGCCATCAGTGAAGCAGGGCCGGAATCCTACGAGCAGTACTTC.